The T cell receptor beta chain under discussion was sequenced for a study of CD8+CD57+ T cells in acquired aplastic anemia. Study outcomes and limitations: Patients had approximately 30 CD8+ CDR3 sequences in common with controls (the shared set).

CD8+CD57+ cell expansion had been shown by flow cytometry in patients chosen for sequencing. Patients had undergone no therapy by the time their blood was sampled. CDR1 SGHTA and CDR2 FQGNSA come from the germline V gene. There are 17 residues in the CDR3. V shed 5 bases, J shed 1 base, and the junction held 7 bases outside the gene matches. CDR3 and TCR beta VDJ profiling relied on a genomic DNA template. TCRdb reprocessed the reads via MiXCR and lists one record per CDR3 protein. The repertoire consists of about 200,000 distinct CDR3 sequences, with less than 60% occurring once and the leading ten covering about 20%. This clonotype was seen at least ten times. Its specificity is not known.

The chain links TRBV7-2 to TRBJ2-3, with 12 bases identical to TRBD2. The TCR originated in a human donor with aplastic anemia. Sequenced material: sorted CD4+, CD8+, or CD8+CD57+ T cells (not recorded which) from PBMCs. CDR3 sequence reads: CASSPHRTSGGTDTQYF. Written as DNA, the CDR3 is TGTGCCAGCAGCCCGCACCGGACTAGCGGGGGCACAGATACGCAGTATTTT.